This is a list of T cell receptor beta chains from one sample in a study of T cell changes during pregnancy in multiple sclerosis. Profiled with immunoSEQ multiplex PCR; TCRdb holds only in-frame clones, not every one. This table holds about 80,000 clones, around 90% found once. The sample here was peripheral blood, taken before pregnancy. These receptors were taken from a female donor with multiple sclerosis, enrolled in a pregnancy study. CDR3s include the opening cysteine and the closing phenylalanine or tryptophan. The order of the fields is V gene, J gene, D gene, clone size, CDR3 DNA, CDR3 protein. The D gene is left open where the match is weak. A clone size is listed for some rows: how often the clone was seen (once, few, many), or a class if it is expanded.

V: TRBV29-1
J: TRBJ2-5
D: NA
size: NA
DNA: TGCAGCGCCGCGACTATAGCCTCAGGACAAGAGACCCAGTACTTC
CDR3: CSAATIASGQETQYF

V: TRBV23-1
J: TRBJ2-7
D: NA
size: NA
DNA: TGCGCCAGCAGGACACAGGGCCAGGGGCTCTACGAGCAGTACTTC
CDR3: CASRTQGQGLYEQYF

V: TRBV4-1
J: TRBJ2-3
D: NA
size: NA
DNA: TGCGCCAGCGGATGGACAGAGAGCACAGATACGCAGTATTTT
CDR3: CASGWTESTDTQYF

V: TRBV6-5
J: TRBJ2-7
D: TRBD2
size: NA
DNA: TGTGCCAGCAGTTGGGGGACTAGCGATTACGAGCAGTACTTC
CDR3: CASSWGTSDYEQYF

V: TRBV5-6
J: TRBJ2-2
D: TRBD2
size: NA
DNA: TGTGCCAGCAGAGATAGCGGGAGGGCATACACCGGGGAGCTGTTTTTT
CDR3: CASRDSGRAYTGELFF

V: TRBV2
J: TRBJ2-7
D: TRBD1
size: NA
DNA: TGTGCCAGCAGTGACGGGACAGGGGCCTACGAGCAGTACTTC
CDR3: CASSDGTGAYEQYF

V: TRBV7-6
J: TRBJ2-1
D: TRBD1
size: NA
DNA: TGTGCCAGCAGCCCCGACAGGGGCTCCTACAATGAGCAGTTCTTC
CDR3: CASSPDRGSYNEQFF

V: TRBV5-4
J: TRBJ2-1
D: NA
size: NA
DNA: TGTGCCAGCAGCTACCCGGGCGGGAGAGGGGGGAATGAGCAGTTCTTC
CDR3: CASSYPGGRGGNEQFF

V: TRBV7-2
J: TRBJ2-1
D: TRBD2
size: NA
DNA: TGTGCCAGCAGCTTACTAGCGGCCTACAATGAGCAGTTCTTC
CDR3: CASSLLAAYNEQFF

V: TRBV5-1
J: TRBJ2-7
D: NA
size: NA
DNA: TGCGCCAGCAGCTTGGGTCAGGGCGGCTCCTACGAGCAGTACTTC
CDR3: CASSLGQGGSYEQYF

V: TRBV13
J: TRBJ2-1
D: TRBD1
size: NA
DNA: TGTGCCAGCAGCGCAAACCGGGACAGGCTCAATGAGCAGTTCTTC
CDR3: CASSANRDRLNEQFF

V: TRBV27
J: TRBJ1-4
D: NA
size: NA
DNA: TGTGCCAGCAGACCCTACGGGGTGGATGAAAAACTGTTTTTT
CDR3: CASRPYGVDEKLFF

V: TRBV29-1
J: TRBJ2-1
D: NA
size: NA
DNA: TGCAGCTTGGGGCCAGGTAGAGGGTTCTTC
CDR3: CSLGPGRGFF

V: TRBV23-1
J: TRBJ2-7
D: TRBD1
size: NA
DNA: TGCGCCAGCAGTCAATCGGGACAGCCACTTCCCTACGAGCAGTACTTC
CDR3: CASSQSGQPLPYEQYF

V: TRBV7-9
J: TRBJ1-4
D: TRBD1
size: NA
DNA: TGTGCCAGCAGGGGGGACAGGAATAGACCAACTAATGAAAAACTGTTTTTT
CDR3: CASRGDRNRPTNEKLFF

V: TRBV18
J: TRBJ2-1
D: NA
size: NA
DNA: TGTGCCAGCTCACCGGAGGTGTTCGATGAGCAGTTCTTC
CDR3: CASSPEVFDEQFF

V: TRBV19
J: TRBJ2-7
D: NA
size: NA
DNA: TGTGCCAGTAGTGTCGGCGCAGGGTTCGGGTACGAGCAGTACTTC
CDR3: CASSVGAGFGYEQYF

V: TRBV19
J: TRBJ2-1
D: NA
size: NA
DNA: TGTGCCAGTAGTATGGCGGGGATCAATGAGCAGTTCTTC
CDR3: CASSMAGINEQFF

V: TRBV19
J: TRBJ2-1
D: TRBD2
size: NA
DNA: TGTGCCAGTAGTATAGACGGGACTAGCAACTACAATGAGCAGTTCTTC
CDR3: CASSIDGTSNYNEQFF

V: TRBV28
J: TRBJ2-7
D: NA
size: NA
DNA: TGTGCCAGCAGTCCTTCTTGGGGGGTGCGTACTTACTGGCAGTACTTC
CDR3: CASSPSWGVRTYWQYF

V: TRBV15
J: TRBJ1-2
D: NA
size: once
DNA: TGTGCCACCAGCCGAGGGGGGGGGCTCTCAAACTATGGCTACACCTTC
CDR3: CATSRGGGLSNYGYTF

V: TRBV2
J: TRBJ1-5
D: NA
size: NA
DNA: TGTGCCAGCAGGAGTAGCAATCAGCCCCAGCATTTT
CDR3: CASRSSNQPQHF

V: TRBV27
J: TRBJ2-6
D: NA
size: NA
DNA: TGTGCCAGCGGAGCCGGACTAAAATCTGGGGCCAACGTCCTGACTTTC
CDR3: CASGAGLKSGANVLTF

V: TRBV28
J: TRBJ1-4
D: NA
size: NA
DNA: TGTGCCAGCACCATCGAGATGGGAGGGGAAAAACTGTTTTTT
CDR3: CASTIEMGGEKLFF

V: TRBV7-9
J: TRBJ2-5
D: TRBD2
size: NA
DNA: TGTGCCAGCAGCTTAACTAGCGAATCGCAGACCCAGTACTTC
CDR3: CASSLTSESQTQYF

V: TRBV10-3
J: TRBJ2-3
D: NA
size: once
DNA: TGTGCCACCCAAGGGGGAGGCACAGATACGCAGTATTTT
CDR3: CATQGGGTDTQYF

V: TRBV25-1
J: TRBJ2-1
D: TRBD2
size: NA
DNA: TGTGCCAGCAGTGAGGGGACTAGCGCCAACAATGAGCAGTTCTTC
CDR3: CASSEGTSANNEQFF

V: TRBV9
J: TRBJ1-1
D: NA
size: NA
DNA: TGTGCCAGCAGCGCCCCCGGGGGGGAGACTGAAGCTTTCTTT
CDR3: CASSAPGGETEAFF

V: TRBV7-9
J: TRBJ2-7
D: NA
size: NA
DNA: TGTGCCAGCAGCTCAACGGGGAGAGTCTACGAGCAGTACTTC
CDR3: CASSSTGRVYEQYF

V: TRBV27
J: TRBJ1-1
D: TRBD1
size: NA
DNA: TGTGCCAGCAGCCCCGGGACAGGGCTAGCTGAAGCTTTCTTT
CDR3: CASSPGTGLAEAFF

V: TRBV29-1
J: TRBJ2-4
D: NA
size: once
DNA: TGCAGCGTTGAGAACGGAAACATTCAGTACTTC
CDR3: CSVENGNIQYF

V: TRBV19
J: TRBJ2-7
D: TRBD2
size: NA
DNA: TGTGCCAGTAGTATAATCGGCGGGAGAACCTACGAGCAGTACTTC
CDR3: CASSIIGGRTYEQYF

V: TRBV4-1
J: TRBJ2-7
D: NA
size: NA
DNA: TGCGCCAGCAGCCAAATAATAGCTCCCCTCGAGCAGTACTTC
CDR3: CASSQIIAPLEQYF

V: TRBV30
J: TRBJ2-7
D: NA
size: once
DNA: TGTGCCTGGAGTCACGCTGAAACAGAGAACTTC
CDR3: CAWSHAETENF

V: TRBV28
J: TRBJ1-5
D: TRBD1
size: NA
DNA: TGTGCCAGCAGTTTACTGGACAGGGCGAGCAATCAGCCCCAGCATTTT
CDR3: CASSLLDRASNQPQHF

V: TRBV6-5
J: TRBJ1-1
D: NA
size: once
DNA: TGTGCCAGCAGCTCCGACAGGAACACTGAAGCTTTCTTT
CDR3: CASSSDRNTEAFF

V: TRBV7-8
J: TRBJ2-7
D: NA
size: NA
DNA: TGTGCCAGCAGCTTCCGACAGGAGACAAACTACGAGCAGTACTTC
CDR3: CASSFRQETNYEQYF

V: TRBV6-5
J: TRBJ1-5
D: NA
size: NA
DNA: TGTGCCAGCAGTGCGGGGGGAAATCAGCCCCAGCATTTT
CDR3: CASSAGGNQPQHF

V: TRBV5-5
J: TRBJ2-5
D: NA
size: NA
DNA: TGTGCCAGCAGCCCCAGGGCGTACCAAGAGACCCAGTACTTC
CDR3: CASSPRAYQETQYF

V: TRBV5-1
J: TRBJ1-1
D: TRBD1
size: NA
DNA: TGCGCCAGCAGCGTGGGACAGGGGGCTGAAGCTTTCTTT
CDR3: CASSVGQGAEAFF

V: TRBV7-2
J: TRBJ2-4
D: NA
size: NA
DNA: TGTGCCAGCCAACTTGCACCGCTAGCCAAAAACATTCAGTACTTC
CDR3: CASQLAPLAKNIQYF

V: TRBV27
J: TRBJ2-7
D: TRBD2
size: NA
DNA: TGTGCCAGCAGCCACGGGACTAGCTCCTACGAGCAGTACTTC
CDR3: CASSHGTSSYEQYF

V: TRBV11-2
J: TRBJ2-3
D: NA
size: NA
DNA: TGTGCCAGCAGCAACCATGACAGGATCACAGATACGCAGTATTTT
CDR3: CASSNHDRITDTQYF

V: TRBV6-5
J: TRBJ1-1
D: NA
size: NA
DNA: TGTGCCAGCAGACAGAAGGGAGGGGAGAACACTGAAGCTTTCTTT
CDR3: CASRQKGGENTEAFF

V: TRBV4-1
J: TRBJ2-3
D: NA
size: NA
DNA: TGCGCCAGCAGCCTTCCTCAGGGGAAGACTAGCACAGATACGCAGTATTTT
CDR3: CASSLPQGKTSTDTQYF

V: TRBV30
J: TRBJ1-1
D: NA
size: NA
DNA: TGTGCCGGGAGGCGGGGGGGGACTGAAGCTTTCTTT
CDR3: CAGRRGGTEAFF

V: TRBV6-1
J: TRBJ2-7
D: NA
size: few
DNA: TGTGCCAGCAGTGAAGCCAGTTTAGGGCGCAGGGTCATTCGGATTCTGTTC
CDR3: CASSEASLGRRVIRILF

V: TRBV27
J: TRBJ2-3
D: TRBD1
size: NA
DNA: TGTGCCAGCAGTCCGGGGACAGGCCACACAGATACGCAGTATTTT
CDR3: CASSPGTGHTDTQYF

V: TRBV11-3
J: TRBJ2-1
D: NA
size: NA
DNA: TGTGCCAGCAGTTTAGGAGGGTCCGGGGACAATGAGCAGTTCTTC
CDR3: CASSLGGSGDNEQFF

V: TRBV9
J: TRBJ2-6
D: NA
size: NA
DNA: TGTGCCAGCGGGGGCGTTACTGGGGCCAACGTCCTGACTTTC
CDR3: CASGGVTGANVLTF

V: TRBV7-6
J: TRBJ1-3
D: NA
size: NA
DNA: TGTGCCAGCAGCCCCTGGACAGAGAGCTCTGGAAACACCATATATTTT
CDR3: CASSPWTESSGNTIYF

V: TRBV7-6
J: TRBJ2-1
D: NA
size: NA
DNA: TGTGCCAGCAGCACTAATACAGGACCCTACAATGAGCAGTTCTTC
CDR3: CASSTNTGPYNEQFF

V: TRBV14
J: TRBJ1-1
D: TRBD1
size: NA
DNA: TGTGCCAGCAAGGCCGGGACAGGGGTCCTGAACACTGAAGCTTTCTTT
CDR3: CASKAGTGVLNTEAFF

V: TRBV7-9
J: TRBJ2-7
D: NA
size: NA
DNA: TGTGCCAGCAGCCCCGGTAAGAAGCGGATAAGCTCCTACGAGCAGTACTTC
CDR3: CASSPGKKRISSYEQYF

V: TRBV5-6
J: TRBJ2-7
D: NA
size: once
DNA: TGTGCCAGCAGCCCCTCCGGGAGAAGCCACGAGCAGTACTTC
CDR3: CASSPSGRSHEQYF

V: TRBV10-2
J: TRBJ1-2
D: NA
size: NA
DNA: TGCGCCAGCAGGGACACCGCTAACTATGGCTACACCTTC
CDR3: CASRDTANYGYTF

V: TRBV2
J: TRBJ2-2
D: TRBD1
size: NA
DNA: TGTGCCAGCATTTTCGACAGGGGGCAAACCGGGGAGCTGTTTTTT
CDR3: CASIFDRGQTGELFF

V: TRBV6-1
J: TRBJ2-3
D: TRBD1
size: NA
DNA: TGTGCCAGCAGGGATATCGGGACAGGACCAGATACGCAGTATTTT
CDR3: CASRDIGTGPDTQYF

V: TRBV28
J: TRBJ2-5
D: NA
size: NA
DNA: TGTGCCAGCAGTTCGCGAGAGACCCAGTACTTC
CDR3: CASSSRETQYF